The sequence of this TCR beta chain was determined in a study of patients and donors after allogeneic stem cell transplantation. TCRdb redid the calling of the RT-PCR reads with MiXCR, one entry per CDR3 protein. The sample includes 900,000 to 1,000,000 distinct CDR3 sequences, over 15% seen only once; the top ten take roughly 6.4%. This clonotype was seen a few times. Germline CDR1 is MNHEY and CDR2 is SMNVEV (reference sequence). The CDR3 loop spans 14 amino acids. V was shortened by 2 bases and J by 4 bases, with 12 bases between the two germline ends. Sequencing was done on a sample of blood, either unsorted or a sorted T cell fraction (not recorded which). The chain joins TRBV27 to TRBJ2-7; D gene ambiguous. The TCR comes from a human donor who was either an allogeneic HSCT recipient or a stem cell or donor lymphocyte infusion donor (not recorded which). It is not recorded whose cells these are; they may come from a transplant donor. CDR3 in amino acids: CASSLVASRYEQYF. DNA of the CDR3: TGTGCCAGCAGTTTAGTCGCCAGCCGATACGAGCAGTACTTC.